The 15 T cell receptor beta chains presented below share a single source sample, sequenced in a study of blood T cell repertoires in COVID-19. The assay was immunoSEQ multiplex PCR, and TCRdb's table has in-frame clones only and misses some. The table lists about 160,000 clones, around 90% of them singletons. Source material: peripheral blood. The source is a woman aged 55-69 years who had recovered from COVID-19.

The CDR3 is CASSPTGGSSPLHF. In DNA form, the CDR3 reads TGTGCCAGCTCCCCGACAGGGGGTAGTTCACCCCTCCACTTT. The V and J genes are TRBV18 and TRBJ1-6; 9 bases match TRBD1. CDR3 length equals 14 residues. The V gene end was trimmed by 6 bases and the J gene end by 9 bases; junction bases not matched to a gene: 6. Germline CDR1 and CDR2: KGHSH and LQKENI.

The chain is built from TRBV4-1 and TRBJ1-1; D ambiguous. V lost 4 bases and J lost 0, with 21 bases in between. The germline V gene has CDR1 MGHRA and CDR2 YSYEKL. CDR3 length: 18 residues. The CDR3 DNA sequence: TGCGCCAGCAGCCGATCAGGAGGTGTGGGTGGGATGAACACTGAAGCTTTCTTT. It encodes CASSRSGGVGGMNTEAFF.

V usage is TRBV29-1 and J usage is TRBJ1-2; maybe TRBD1 (5 bases). The CDR3 contains 12 residues. Germline loops: CDR1 SQVTM, CDR2 ANQGSEA. V dropped 4 bases and J dropped 7 bases, with 13 bases sitting between them. For the CDR3, the DNA is TGCAGCGTTGCCCGGGGGGAGGCTGGCTACACCTTC. As protein: CSVARGEAGYTF. The whole variable domain, filled in from reference TRBV29-1 and TRBJ1-2, reads SAVISQKPSRDICQRGTSLTIQCQVDSQVTMMFWYRQQPGQSLTLIATANQGSEATYESGFVIDKFPISRPNLTFSTLTVSNMSPEDSSIYLCSVARGEAGYTFGSGTRLTVV.

The chain carries TRBV2 and TRBJ1-2, with 9 positions matching TRBD1. Germline lookup yields CDR1 SNHLY and CDR2 FYNNEI. There are 12 residues in the CDR3. Unmatched junction bases numbered 7, after V lost 10 bases and J lost 7 bases. Here the CDR3 DNA reads TGTGCCATCGGGGGGACAGGGCTTGGCTACACCTTC. Translation: CAIGGTGLGYTF.

As regards this clone: The limits of the CDR3 on the DNA are not certain, so only TCRdb's listed CDR3 is given. V is TRBV5-4 and J is TRBJ1-1. Germline CDR1 and CDR2: SGHNT and YYREEE (reference sequence). The CDR3 comprises 13 residues, both ends counted. This CDR3 reads CASSFFGEGGAFF.

This clone has only one observation. The genes are TRBV13 and TRBJ2-7, with 11 positions matching TRBD1. J was trimmed by 3 bases and V by 5 bases; bases with no gene match: 6. The CDR3 is 15 residues long. Germline V gene sequence: CDR1 PRHDT, CDR2 FYEKMQ (reference sequence). The CDR3 coding sequence is TGTGCCAGCAGCCCAGGGACAGGGGGGTTCTACGAGCAGTACTTC. Amino acids: CASSPGTGGFYEQYF.

As concerns this clone: Different DNA sequences within this sample yield the same CDR3. The CDR3 region is CASSQEPRSYEQYF. CDR3 DNA: TGTGCCAGCAGCCAAGAACCGCGGTCCTACGAGCAGTACTTC. V usage is TRBV3-1 (or the pseudogene TRBV3-2) and J usage is TRBJ2-7; D not certain. Germline lookup yields CDR1 LGHDT and CDR2 YNNKEL (reference sequence). V gave up 0 bases and J gave up 1 base, with 7 bases separating them. The CDR3 spans 14 residues.

The genes are TRBV6-2 or TRBV6-3 and TRBJ1-1; perhaps TRBD1 as D (5 bases). Germline V lookup: CDR1 MNHEY, CDR2 SVGEGT. The CDR3 has 15 amino acids. V lost 2 bases and J lost 1, with 11 bases in between. The CDR3 DNA sequence: TGTGCCAGCAGTTACCACAATACAGGGAACACTGAAGCTTTCTTT. Its protein product is CASSYHNTGNTEAFF.

The chain joins TRBV9 to TRBJ2-1, with 9 bases identical to TRBD2. CDR3 length: 15 amino acids. Trimming at V came to 0 bases and at J to 3 bases, leaving 1 base not matched to a gene. CDR1 SGDLS and CDR2 YYNGEE come from the germline V gene. CDR3 nucleotides: TGTGCCAGCAGCGTAGTAGCGGGGGACTACAATGAGCAGTTCTTC. This encodes CASSVVAGDYNEQFF.

This chain joins TRBV5-1 and TRBJ2-3; tentative D call: TRBD1 (6 bases). V lost 4 bases and J 0 bases, leaving 9 bases between the germline ends. Germline CDR1 and CDR2: SGHRS and YFSETQ. This CDR3 has 14 residues. Written as DNA, the CDR3 is TGCGCCAGCAGCCCAGGGGAAAGCACAGATACGCAGTATTTT. It encodes CASSPGESTDTQYF.

The chain joins TRBV2 to TRBJ2-5; D gene ambiguous. Per germline, CDR1 SNHLY and CDR2 FYNNEI. This CDR3 is 13 amino acids long. V lost 1 base to trimming and J lost 2 bases, with 5 bases between them. The CDR3 sequence is CASSEVRQETQYF. Written as DNA, the CDR3 is TGTGCCAGCAGTGAAGTTAGACAAGAGACCCAGTACTTC.

V gene TRBV18 combines with J gene TRBJ1-4; D may be TRBD1 (6 bases). Germline-derived CDR1 and CDR2 are KGHSH and LQKENI. CDR3 size: 15 residues. The V gene lost 6 bases and the J gene lost 5 bases, with 16 bases spanning the gap. This CDR3 is CASSSAGTRNEKLFF. CDR3 bases: TGTGCCAGCTCGTCGGCCGGGACACGGAATGAAAAACTGTTTTTT.

The rearrangement uses TRBV11-1 and TRBJ2-1; D may be TRBD1 (5 bases). CDR1 and CDR2 (germline): SGHAT, FQDESV (reference sequence). Deletions cut 4 bases from V and 12 bases from J, with 13 bases between. The CDR3 consists of 12 residues. CDR3: CASSSVDRRQFF. The CDR3 nucleotides read TGTGCCAGCAGCTCAGTTGACAGAAGGCAGTTCTTC.

The chain combines TRBV4-1 with TRBJ1-4, with TRBD1 as a possible D gene (5 bases). The CDR3 is 16 amino acids. V dropped 4 bases and J dropped 7 bases, with 19 bases sitting between them. Germline CDR1 is MGHRA and CDR2 is YSYEKL. CDR3 sequence (DNA): TGCGCCAGCAGCCTGAGTAGGGGCCCTTTTGGTGAAAAACTGTTTTTT. It codes for CASSLSRGPFGEKLFF.

The V call is TRBV29-1, the J call TRBJ2-2; perhaps TRBD1 as D (6 bases). Per the germline V gene, CDR1 is SQVTM and CDR2 is ANQGSEA. V dropped 7 bases and J dropped 8 bases, with 23 bases sitting between them. The CDR3 consists of 15 residues. In DNA, the CDR3 is TGCAGCGCTACCCGGGGACACGATATGGCGGGGGAGCTGTTTTTT. Protein product: CSATRGHDMAGELFF.